This T cell receptor (beta chain) comes out of a study of T cell repertoires in cytomegalovirus infection. Study-level background: Matching HLA type, along with CMV infection, was indicated by public TCR beta signatures. Study-level findings and limits: Dominant in the ex vivo response were TCR beta clonotypes restricted by HLA-C and specific for CMV.

Germline CDR1 is MDHEN and CDR2 is SYDVKM. V lost 2 bases, J lost 10 bases, and 9 bases stayed unmatched. The CDR3 runs to 14 residues. TCRdb used MiXCR to reprocess the reads, holding one entry per CDR3 protein. The repertoire holds a few hundred thousand distinct CDR3 sequences, with about 32% as singletons. This clonotype has a single count. The antigen is undetermined. The specimen was cultured PBMCs, collected from culture after CMV antigen stimulation. The J gene is TRBJ1-2, the V gene TRBV28, with 8 bases lining up with TRBD1. This clonotype originated in a human donor in good health (CMV status not recorded). Some clones in this sample may be carry-over from other donors' samples. This CDR3 is CASSLPGGAFVYTF. The CDR3 DNA reads as TGTGCCAGCAGTTTACCAGGGGGCGCCTTTGTCTACACCTTC.